Below, one TCR beta chain is given with its context. The data originate from a study of shared clonotypes between healthy human individuals. The authors loaded around 200 ng DNA, about 30,000 T cell genomes, into sorted-subset replicate PCRs. Generated by immunoSEQ multiplex PCR, the TCRdb table keeps only in-frame clones and is missing some. This table has 1.4 million or so clones, approximately 98.5% appearing once. The receptor was derived from a man aged 25-40 years in good health. The sample consisted of naive CD4+ T cells sorted from blood. The subset here: CD45RA+ positively selected.

CDR3 residues: CASGQGAGSVHEQYF. CDR3 sequence (DNA): TGTGCCAGCGGACAGGGGGCAGGGTCGGTCCACGAGCAGTACTTC. This chain connects TRBV6-1 to TRBJ2-7; 11 nucleotides line up with TRBD1. This CDR3 has 15 amino acids. The germline CDR1 and CDR2 sequences are MNHNS and SASEGT. The trim removed 8 bases at V and 5 bases at J, leaving 11 bases unmatched.